This is a list of T cell receptor beta chains from one sample in a study of cytomegalovirus exposure and HLA in healthy donors. The protocol was immunoSEQ multiplex PCR, while the TCRdb copy is restricted to in-frame clones and leaves out a portion. The sample holds some 170,000 clones, roughly 81% seen once. Specimen: PBMCs. The receptors shown here come from a woman between 18 and 30 years old in good health and CMV-seropositive. Each CDR3 is given with its conserved first and last residue. The D gene is left open where the match is weak. Expanded clones are given a class, and other clones once, few, many or no size at all.

D	size	length	V	J	DNA	CDR3
-	-	13	TRBV5-1	TRBJ1-4	TGCGCCAGCAGCTCCTCGGATAGCTGGGAACTGTTTTTT	CASSSSDSWELFF
TRBD1	-	14	TRBV19	TRBJ2-7	TGTGCCAGTAGTACCGGACAGGGGGCGTACGAGCAGTACTTC	CASSTGQGAYEQYF
TRBD1	-	14	TRBV6-6	TRBJ1-2	TGTGCCACCAAGCAGGGGGCAAGCAACTATGGCTACACCTTC	CATKQGASNYGYTF
TRBD1	once	15	TRBV5-1	TRBJ2-7	TGCGCCAGCAGAATGGGACAGGGGCAACGATACGAGCAGTACTTC	CASRMGQGQRYEQYF
-	medium-sized	16	TRBV6-4	TRBJ2-3	TGTGCCAGCAGTGACAGGGCAGGAGGGGCAACAGATACGCAGTATTTT	CASSDRAGGATDTQYF
-	-	14	TRBV11-3	TRBJ1-1	TGTGCCAGCAGCCTCGAGGGCCTGAACACTGAAGCTTTCTTT	CASSLEGLNTEAFF
TRBD2	-	16	TRBV5-6	TRBJ2-1	TGTGCCAGCAGCCGCCGGCTAGCGGGGGGTTACAATGAGCAGTTCTTC	CASSRRLAGGYNEQFF
-	-	15	TRBV4-2	TRBJ1-5	TGTGCCAGCAGACCTTTTGCCGGGGGGAATCAGCCCCAGCATTTT	CASRPFAGGNQPQHF
-	-	14	TRBV6-5	TRBJ2-7	TGTGCCACCGCGGCAGGGCCGAGCTCCTACGAGCAGTACTTC	CATAAGPSSYEQYF
TRBD1	few	13	TRBV7-9	TRBJ1-2	TGTGCCAGCAGCTTAGAACAGGGGGATGGCTACACCTTC	CASSLEQGDGYTF
-	-	19	TRBV11-2	TRBJ2-7	TGTGCCAGCAGCTCCGCATTCCCCCGGGACAAATACCAAACCTACGAGCAGTACTTC	CASSSAFPRDKYQTYEQYF
TRBD2	-	16	TRBV5-1	TRBJ2-3	TGCGCCAGCAGCCTCGGGAACAGCGGGGGCACAGATACGCAGTATTTT	CASSLGNSGGTDTQYF
TRBD1	-	16	TRBV5-4	TRBJ1-2	TGTGCCAGCATCAACTTCCGGGACAGAGATAACTATGGCTACACCTTC	CASINFRDRDNYGYTF
-	-	11	TRBV6-1	TRBJ1-1	TGTGCCAGCAGTGGGACAGAGGAAGCTTTCTTT	CASSGTEEAFF
-	-	15	TRBV4-3	TRBJ2-7	TGCGCCAGCAGCCAAGGGCCTCAGGGTTCCTACGAGCAGTACTTC	CASSQGPQGSYEQYF
-	-	12	TRBV6-5	TRBJ2-4	TGTGCCAGCAGTTCCTCACCGGGCATTCAGTACTTC	CASSSSPGIQYF
TRBD2	-	16	TRBV11-2	TRBJ2-3	TGTGCCAGCAGCTTAGTATGGCGGGGGAGCACAGATACGCAGTATTTT	CASSLVWRGSTDTQYF
TRBD1	-	16	TRBV11-2	TRBJ1-6	TGTGCCAGCAGCCACCTAGGGGGACAGGGACTTGTGGCCCTCCACTTT	CASSHLGGQGLVALHF
-	-	15	TRBV7-9	TRBJ1-2	TGTGCCAGCAGCTCCACCACGACAGCTAACTATGGCTACACCTTC	CASSSTTTANYGYTF
-	-	13	TRBV19	TRBJ1-2	TGTGCCAGTAGTACCCCCGACAGCTATGGCTACACCTTC	CASSTPDSYGYTF
TRBD2	many	16	TRBV28	TRBJ2-1	TGTGCCAGCAGTTTTAGCGGGGGGGCCGTCTACAATGAGCAGTTCTTC	CASSFSGGAVYNEQFF
TRBD2	-	14	TRBV6-6	TRBJ2-5	TGTGCCAGCAGGACTAGCGGGGGGGAAGAGACCCAGTACTTC	CASRTSGGEETQYF
TRBD1	-	17	TRBV19	TRBJ2-1	TGTGCCAGTAGTATAGATCAGGCGACAGGGTACTACAATGAGCAGTTCTTC	CASSIDQATGYYNEQFF
-	few	14	TRBV5-5	TRBJ2-3	TGTGCCAGCAGCTTTCCGACTAGCACAGATACGCAGTATTTT	CASSFPTSTDTQYF
TRBD2	-	15	TRBV6-5	TRBJ2-2	TGTGCCAGCAGACGCGGGGGGGCTGACACCGGGGAGCTGTTTTTT	CASRRGGADTGELFF
TRBD1	-	14	TRBV13	TRBJ1-1	TGTGCCAGCAGCTTAGGCAGGGGGACAGGGGTCGCTTTCTTT	CASSLGRGTGVAFF
-	once	16	TRBV21-1	TRBJ2-1	TGTGCCAGCAGCATCGCCGGCAGGGGGTCCTACAATGAGCAGTTCTTC	CASSIAGRGSYNEQFF
-	-	15	TRBV6-1	TRBJ2-5	TGTGCCAGCAGTGAAGTCGGCAGGGGTAGTGAGACCCAGTACTTC	CASSEVGRGSETQYF
-	-	11	TRBV9	TRBJ2-3	TGTGCCAGCAGCCACACAGATACGCAGTATTTT	CASSHTDTQYF
-	-	18	TRBV1	TRBJ2-3	TGCACCAGCAGCCTCCCCAAGGCGGGGGGAAGTAGCACAGATACGCAGTATTTT	CTSSLPKAGGSSTDTQYF
-	-	11	TRBV6-6	TRBJ1-1	TGTGCCAGCGGGGAGGGGATAGAAGCTTTCTTT	CASGEGIEAFF
-	-	15	TRBV6-1	TRBJ1-5	TGTGCCAGCAGTTCGCAGGGGTTAGGAAATCAGCCCCAGCATTTT	CASSSQGLGNQPQHF
-	-	17	TRBV18	TRBJ1-2	TGTGCCAGCTCGAAAGGCGGCCGGCAGGGGCCCAACTATGGCTACACCTTC	CASSKGGRQGPNYGYTF
-	-	16	TRBV28	TRBJ1-5	TGTGCCAGCAGTTCACCACACCGGGATCTCAATCAGCCCCAGCATTTT	CASSSPHRDLNQPQHF
-	-	17	TRBV11-2	TRBJ1-2	TGTGCCAGCAGCGTATCAGGGGCAGCCGTTTTTAACTATGGCTACACCTTC	CASSVSGAAVFNYGYTF
TRBD1	-	13	TRBV6-5	TRBJ1-3	TGTGCCAGCAGTCGGACAGGCCTAAACACCATATATTTT	CASSRTGLNTIYF
TRBD2	-	15	TRBV5-1	TRBJ2-3	TGCGCCACTACGTTCCGGGGGGTCTTCACAGATACGCAGTATTTT	CATTFRGVFTDTQYF
TRBD1	few	15	TRBV10-3	TRBJ1-6	TGTGCCATCAGGGCCGGACAGGGAGGGAATTCACCCCTCCACTTT	CAIRAGQGGNSPLHF
TRBD1	-	15	TRBV30	TRBJ1-2	TGTGCCTGGAGTTCGCCGGACAGGGCGAACTATGGCTACACCTTC	CAWSSPDRANYGYTF
TRBD1	-	16	TRBV19	TRBJ1-5	TGTGCCAGTAGTAGAGGGGGGACAGCCTTCAATCAGCCCCAGCATTTT	CASSRGGTAFNQPQHF
-	-	16	TRBV27	TRBJ1-1	TGTGCCAGCAGTAGGAGCTTACAGGGTCCGAACACTGAAGCTTTCTTT	CASSRSLQGPNTEAFF
-	-	13	TRBV10-2	TRBJ2-7	TGCGCCAGCAGTGCTGGACTTAGAGGGGAGCAGTACTTC	CASSAGLRGEQYF
-	few	14	TRBV28	TRBJ2-7	TGTGCCAGCAGTTCTAGCAATTTGTACGACGAGCAGTACTTC	CASSSSNLYDEQYF
TRBD2	-	16	TRBV30	TRBJ2-1	TGTGCCTGGAGGTCGGGACTAGCGGGGATAAACAATGAGCAGTTCTTC	CAWRSGLAGINNEQFF
TRBD2	few	15	TRBV7-8	TRBJ2-5	TGTGCCAGCAGCTTAGCAACCCCTAGCGGGGAGACCCAGTACTTC	CASSLATPSGETQYF
TRBD1	once	15	TRBV19	TRBJ2-7	TGTGCCAGTAGTATACGGCAGGGGGAGAGCTACGAGCAGTACTTC	CASSIRQGESYEQYF
-	-	13	TRBV11-2	TRBJ1-2	TGTGCCAGCAGCTCGGACTTATCGAGTGGCTACACCTTC	CASSSDLSSGYTF
TRBD1	-	16	TRBV5-6	TRBJ1-6	TGTGCCAGCAGCCCGGGACAGGGACGACTTAATTCACCCCTCCACTTT	CASSPGQGRLNSPLHF
-	-	12	TRBV29-1	TRBJ1-4	TGCAGCGTTCAACAGGGTACGGAAAAACTGTTTTTT	CSVQQGTEKLFF
TRBD2	-	15	TRBV5-1	TRBJ2-1	TGCGCCAGCAGCGTATCTGGCGGGGGGGCGGGGGAGCAGTTCTTC	CASSVSGGGAGEQFF
-	-	16	TRBV13	TRBJ2-7	TGTGCCAGCAGCTTAGGCCTTGGACTAAAGTCCTACGAGCAGTACTTC	CASSLGLGLKSYEQYF
-	-	16	TRBV14	TRBJ1-2	TGTGCCAGCAGCCACCTCACGGGTACGAACTCCTATGGCTACACCTTC	CASSHLTGTNSYGYTF
-	-	15	TRBV19	TRBJ2-1	TGTGCCAGTAGTATTGTCAGCGGAATCTACAATGAGCAGTTCTTC	CASSIVSGIYNEQFF
-	-	15	TRBV28	TRBJ1-1	TGTGCCAGCAGTTCAACCCCTCTAGGGAACACTGAAGCTTTCTTT	CASSSTPLGNTEAFF